Following are 7 T cell receptor beta chains from one sample sequenced in a study of blood T cells in healthy people across ages. For the second PCR, which ran for about 6 to 11 cycles, a sample-barcoded 5' primer and a J-beta primer mix were used. TCRdb used MiXCR to reprocess the 5' RACE reads, holding one entry per CDR3 protein. The sample carries a few hundred thousand distinct CDR3 sequences, 25% to 30% recorded once. Specimen: blood. The receptors shown here come from a woman in her sixties or seventies in good health.

The chain is built from TRBV6-6 and TRBJ2-7, with 9 nucleotides matching TRBD2. V lost 2 bases to trimming and J lost 0 bases; unmatched junction nucleotides: 8. Germline CDR1 reads MNHNY; CDR2 reads SVGAGI (reference sequence). The CDR3 is made up of 17 amino acids. As DNA, the CDR3 is TGTGCCAGCAGTTACCGGGTAGCGGGGGACAGCTCCTACGAGCAGTACTTC. Amino acid sequence: CASSYRVAGDSSYEQYF.

This clonotype was seen more than once but under ten times. This chain joins TRBV3-1 and TRBJ1-2; a possible D gene is TRBD1 (6 bases). The CDR3 loop spans 14 amino acids. V lost 2 bases and J 6 bases, leaving 13 bases between the germline ends. Germline V CDR1 and CDR2: LGHDT, YNNKEL (reference sequence). The CDR3 DNA is TGTGCCAGCAGCCAACTGCAGGGGAGGAATGGCTACACCTTC. Protein: CASSQLQGRNGYTF. Based on the CDR3 plus reference TRBV3-1 and TRBJ1-2, the full variable domain is DTAVSQTPKYLVTQMGNDKSIKCEQNLGHDTMYWYKQDSKKFLKIMFSYNNKELIINETVPNRFSPKSPDKAHLNLHINSLELGDSAVYFCASSQLQGRNGYTFGSGTRLTVV.

The J gene is TRBJ1-1, the V gene TRBV6-6, with D uncertain. CDR3 length: 14 amino acids. V was trimmed by 2 bases and J by 1 base, leaving 8 bases between them. Germline CDR1 MNHNY, CDR2 SVGAGI (reference sequence). The CDR3: CASSYPESNTEAFF. DNA for the CDR3: TGTGCCAGCAGTTACCCAGAATCGAACACTGAAGCTTTCTTT.

The rearrangement uses TRBV4-3 and TRBJ2-3; 11 bases match TRBD1. V trimming: 2 bases; J trimming: 4 bases; junction bases outside the gene matches: 5. CDR3 size: 16 residues. Germline V gene lookup returns CDR1 LGHNA and CDR2 YSLEER. CDR3 DNA: TGCGCCAGCAGCCAAACCCCGGGACAGGGGGCAGATACGCAGTATTTT. Protein: CASSQTPGQGADTQYF.

This clonotype appeared a few times. V and J are TRBV20-1 and TRBJ2-2; D is ambiguous. Trimming removed 6 bases at V and 4 bases at J, with 12 bases between. Germline V lookup: CDR1 DFQATT, CDR2 SNEGSKA (reference sequence). The CDR3 sequence is 13 residues long. CDR3 DNA sequence: TGCAGTGCAATAGACCATGGCACCGGGGAGCTGTTTTTT. As protein: CSAIDHGTGELFF.

This clonotype has more than one count but fewer than ten. The V gene is TRBV20-1, the J gene TRBJ1-4; possibly TRBD1 for D (5 bases). Germline V gene data show CDR1 as DFQATT and CDR2 as SNEGSKA (reference sequence). V was clipped by 5 bases and J by 5 bases, with 15 bases between them. The CDR3 is 14 amino acids. DNA for the CDR3: TGCAGTGCTCGCACGGGACGGCTAAATGAAAAACTGTTTTTT. Protein product: CSARTGRLNEKLFF.

The chain links TRBV7-2 to TRBJ2-3; no firm D call. Germline CDR1 and CDR2: SGHTA and FQGNSA. The CDR3 has 13 amino acids. The V end was cut by 5 bases, the J end by 6 bases, with 12 bases between. This CDR3 is CASSPRLGDTQYF. CDR3 nucleotide sequence: TGTGCCAGCAGCCCCCGACTGGGGGATACGCAGTATTTT.